The rows below give T cell receptor beta chains drawn from one sample of a study of T-cell reconstitution after alpha-beta-depleted transplantation in children. TCRdb ran MiXCR on the PCR reads and lists one entry per CDR3 protein. Here the sample spans 500,000 to 650,000 distinct CDR3 sequences, approximately 10% being singletons. Sequenced here: PBMCs, mostly from graft donor cells, sampled 180 days after TCRalphabeta/CD19-depleted stem cell transplant. The receptor source for this set is a female patient between 2 and 15 years old who had a stem cell transplant for aplastic anemia, so the T cells may come from the graft donor. Each CDR3 is given with its conserved first and last residue. The D gene is left open where the match is weak. Part of the rows lack a size; the others show once, few, many or a class for expanded clones.

D gene,clone size,J gene,V gene,CDR3 DNA,CDR3 protein
TRBD1,.,TRBJ2-3,TRBV29-1,TGCAGCGCCTCCACAGGGGGCGGTTCGACAGATACGCAGTATTTT,CSASTGGGSTDTQYF
.,.,TRBJ2-1,TRBV20-1,TGCAGTTCCCCCCCTTCGAGCAGCGATGAGCAGTTCTTC,CSSPPSSSDEQFF
TRBD2,.,TRBJ2-3,TRBV24-1,TGTGCCACCAGTCCGGCGGGAGGAGACGATACGCAGTATTTT,CATSPAGGDDTQYF
.,many,TRBJ2-5,TRBV24-1,TGTGCCACCGGGAGGGAGACCCAGTACTTC,CATGRETQYF
TRBD1,.,TRBJ2-2,TRBV29-1,TGCAGCGTTGAGGGACAGGGGGCCCCTGCGAACACCGGGGAGCTGTTTTTT,CSVEGQGAPANTGELFF
TRBD2,few,TRBJ2-2,TRBV28,TGTGCCGGTCGGGAGGGGAAAGCCACCGGGGAGCTGTTTTTT,CAGREGKATGELFF
TRBD2,.,TRBJ2-1,TRBV4-1,TGCGCCAGCAGCCAAGGCGGGACTAGCGGGAGGAATGAGCAGTTCTTC,CASSQGGTSGRNEQFF
TRBD2,.,TRBJ2-1,TRBV27,TGTGCCAGCAGGGGACTAGTCAATGAGCAGTTCTTC,CASRGLVNEQFF
TRBD2,.,TRBJ2-1,TRBV10-3,TGTGCCATCAGTGAGACTAGCGGGGACTACAATGAGCAGTTCTTC,CAISETSGDYNEQFF
TRBD2,many,TRBJ2-7,TRBV28,TGTGCCAGCAGTTTTGGACTAGCGGCCTACGAGCAGTACTTC,CASSFGLAAYEQYF
.,few,TRBJ2-5,TRBV10-3,TGTGCCATCAGAGGGAGCAAATGGTCCCGTGATGGAGGGGAGACCCAGTACTTC,CAIRGSKWSRDGGETQYF
.,.,TRBJ2-1,TRBV27,TGTGCCAGCAGTTTATTGAGTTTCAGAACTGGTGAGCAGTTCTTC,CASSLLSFRTGEQFF
.,few,TRBJ2-1,TRBV6-1,TGTGCCAGTCAACGCAGGAGCTCCTACAATGAGCAGTTCTTC,CASQRRSSYNEQFF
.,.,TRBJ2-1,TRBV7-6,TGTGCCAGCAGCTCCGGAAACTACTACAATGAGCAGTTCTTC,CASSSGNYYNEQFF
TRBD2,.,TRBJ2-3,TRBV12-3/TRBV12-4,TGTGCCAGCGCATCCGGGACTAGCGGGATGGATACGCAGTATTTT,CASASGTSGMDTQYF
TRBD2,few,TRBJ2-5,TRBV4-3,TGCGCCAGCAGCCAAGGGGGGACTAGCGGGACGGAGACCCAGTACTTC,CASSQGGTSGTETQYF
.,medium-sized,TRBJ2-2,TRBV7-3,TGTGCCAGCAGGCAGGGGAACACCGGGGAGCTGTTTTTT,CASRQGNTGELFF
TRBD1,many,TRBJ2-2,TRBV28,TGTGCCAGCCACCTCGGGACAGGGGAGGCCGGGGAGCTGTTTTTT,CASHLGTGEAGELFF
.,.,TRBJ2-7,TRBV7-6,TGTGCCAGCAGCCAAAGGGACTCCATTTACGAGCAGTACTTC,CASSQRDSIYEQYF
.,few,TRBJ2-5,TRBV7-2,TGTGCCAGCAGCCCCCGGATGTCATATCCGCCGACCCAGTACTTC,CASSPRMSYPPTQYF
.,.,TRBJ1-2,TRBV20-1,TGCAGTGCTAGGGCGATTCCGGGAGACAGCTATGGCTACACCTTC,CSARAIPGDSYGYTF
.,few,TRBJ2-1,TRBV7-2,TGTGCCAGCAGCACGAAAGGGGGGGCAGGGGAGCAGTTCTTC,CASSTKGGAGEQFF
.,.,TRBJ1-1,TRBV27,TGTGCCACCGCGACATGGAGGAACACTGAAGCTTTCTTT,CATATWRNTEAFF
.,few,TRBJ1-5,TRBV7-8,TGTGCCAGCAGCTTATCTATCCCAGGGCCCGGCCGGCCCCAGCATTTT,CASSLSIPGPGRPQHF
.,.,TRBJ2-5,TRBV10-2,TGCGCCAGCAGGGTTGGAGGAGAGACCCAGTACTTC,CASRVGGETQYF
TRBD2,few,TRBJ2-1,TRBV28,TGTGCCAGCAGTCCGGGGGGTTACGGCTACAATGAGCAGTTCTTC,CASSPGGYGYNEQFF
.,.,TRBJ1-5,TRBV29-1,TGCAGCGTTGCTGCAGATAGCAATCAGCCCCAGCATTTT,CSVAADSNQPQHF
.,.,TRBJ1-2,TRBV7-2,TGTGCCAGCAGCTTAGCCTATAACGGGTTAAACTATGGCTACACCTTC,CASSLAYNGLNYGYTF
.,few,TRBJ2-3,TRBV6-5,TGTGCCAGCAGTTACTCGTCCCCAAGGGGGAACACAGATACGCAGTATTTT,CASSYSSPRGNTDTQYF
TRBD2,.,TRBJ2-7,TRBV7-8,TGTGCCAGCAGCTTAATCATAGCGGGAAAACCCTTTTACGAGCAGTACTTC,CASSLIIAGKPFYEQYF
TRBD1,.,TRBJ2-1,TRBV4-3,TGCGCCAGCAGCCAAGATGGGGACAGGGGGAATGATGAGCAGTTCTTC,CASSQDGDRGNDEQFF
.,.,TRBJ2-3,TRBV28,TGTGCCAGCAGTTTATCCACTGGTCGGGAGAGCACAGATACGCAGTATTTT,CASSLSTGRESTDTQYF
.,many,TRBJ1-1,TRBV9,TGTGCCAGCAGCCCTCGAGGGGGGTATGAAGCTTTCTTT,CASSPRGGYEAFF
.,many,TRBJ2-2,TRBV12-3/TRBV12-4,TGTGCCAGCACCCCTCCGGAGAACGCGAACACCGGGGAGCTGTTTTTT,CASTPPENANTGELFF
.,.,TRBJ2-7,TRBV2,TGTGCCAGCAGAAGGGTTTCCTACGAGCAGTACTTC,CASRRVSYEQYF
.,once,TRBJ1-4,TRBV29-1,TGCAGCGTCACTGACGGATCAACTAATGAAAAACTGTTTTTT,CSVTDGSTNEKLFF
TRBD2,.,TRBJ2-1,TRBV13,TGTGCCAGCAGCCGGGACAGGGATCGGACTAGCGGGAGGTCGGGGCCTAGGAATGAGCAGTTCTTC,CASSRDRDRTSGRSGPRNEQFF
TRBD2,few,TRBJ2-2,TRBV5-1,TGCGCCAGCAGCTCGCTACTACTAGCGGGGGGCACCGGGGAGCTGTTTTTT,CASSSLLLAGGTGELFF
.,few,TRBJ2-6,TRBV11-2,TGTGCCAGCAGCTTAGATGTTTACCACATCTCTGGGGCCAACGTCCTGACTTTC,CASSLDVYHISGANVLTF
TRBD1,many,TRBJ2-2,TRBV14,TGTGCCAGCAGCCGACAGGGGGTGAGAACCGGGGAGCTGTTTTTT,CASSRQGVRTGELFF
.,few,TRBJ2-3,TRBV27,TGTGCCAGCAGTTTCCTACCGCCGCGATCGGGGGAAAGTACGCAGTATTTT,CASSFLPPRSGESTQYF
TRBD1,many,TRBJ2-7,TRBV20-1,TGCAGTGCTAGCTCGACAGGGAACTCCTACGAGCAGTACTTC,CSASSTGNSYEQYF
TRBD1,many,TRBJ1-2,TRBV5-1,TGCGCCAGCAGCGGCGGGACAGGGAGCGGCTACACCTTC,CASSGGTGSGYTF
.,.,TRBJ2-7,TRBV3-1,TGTGCCAGCAGCTTACTCCCCTACGAGCAGTACTTC,CASSLLPYEQYF
.,.,TRBJ2-7,TRBV30,TGTGCCTGGATCGGGGCCCCCTACGAGCAGTACTTC,CAWIGAPYEQYF
.,few,TRBJ1-1,TRBV14,TGTGCCAGCAGCCAAGTCCGGGGGAACACTGAAGCTTTCTTT,CASSQVRGNTEAFF
.,.,TRBJ2-2,TRBV29-1,TGCAGCGTTGGTTCGAACACCGGGGAGCTGTTTTTT,CSVGSNTGELFF
.,.,TRBJ1-2,TRBV27,TGTGCCAGCAGTTTTGTAACAGGGAAGTACCTTTACGGCTACACCTTC,CASSFVTGKYLYGYTF
.,few,TRBJ2-5,TRBV11-3,TGTGCCAGCAGCTCGATCGGACAGCTCCAAGAGACCCAGTACTTC,CASSSIGQLQETQYF
TRBD2,few,TRBJ2-2,TRBV7-2,TGTGCCAGCAGCTTTGGGGCTAGCGGGAGGGTTACCGGGGAGCTGTTTTTT,CASSFGASGRVTGELFF
TRBD2,many,TRBJ2-3,TRBV7-7,TGTGCTAGCAGCCCCGGACTAGCGGGAGATACGCAGTATTTT,CASSPGLAGDTQYF
.,.,TRBJ1-2,TRBV2,TGTGCCAGCAGTGAAGGCACAGGGAGGTATGGCTACACCTTC,CASSEGTGRYGYTF
.,many,TRBJ2-1,TRBV27,TGTGCCAGCAGCCGGGTTTACAATGAGCAGTTCTTC,CASSRVYNEQFF
.,.,TRBJ1-2,TRBV7-2,TGTGCCAGCAGCCCGGTCGGGGACGACTATGGCTACACCTTC,CASSPVGDDYGYTF
TRBD1,.,TRBJ2-4,TRBV7-9,TGTGCCAGCAGCGCCGGGACAGGGGTCAAAAACAGTCAGTACTTC,CASSAGTGVKNSQYF
TRBD1,few,TRBJ1-2,TRBV4-3,TGCGCCAGCAGGCTTGACAGGGCTGGCGGCTACACCTTC,CASRLDRAGGYTF
.,few,TRBJ2-6,TRBV19,TGTGCCAGTAGTATTCGGGGCTCTGGGGCCAACGTCCTGACTTTC,CASSIRGSGANVLTF
TRBD1,.,TRBJ1-2,TRBV7-9,TGTGCCAGCAGCTTCCCTGCCGACAGGGACTATGGCTACACCTTC,CASSFPADRDYGYTF
TRBD2,.,TRBJ2-1,TRBV4-3,TGCGCCAGCAGCCAAGGGCGAAGGGCCCTAACGGGAGGGCCCTCCAATGAGCAGTTCTTC,CASSQGRRALTGGPSNEQFF
.,few,TRBJ2-7,TRBV2,TGTGCCAGCAAACTTAGCGGTTCCTCTTTCACCTACGAGCAGTACTTC,CASKLSGSSFTYEQYF